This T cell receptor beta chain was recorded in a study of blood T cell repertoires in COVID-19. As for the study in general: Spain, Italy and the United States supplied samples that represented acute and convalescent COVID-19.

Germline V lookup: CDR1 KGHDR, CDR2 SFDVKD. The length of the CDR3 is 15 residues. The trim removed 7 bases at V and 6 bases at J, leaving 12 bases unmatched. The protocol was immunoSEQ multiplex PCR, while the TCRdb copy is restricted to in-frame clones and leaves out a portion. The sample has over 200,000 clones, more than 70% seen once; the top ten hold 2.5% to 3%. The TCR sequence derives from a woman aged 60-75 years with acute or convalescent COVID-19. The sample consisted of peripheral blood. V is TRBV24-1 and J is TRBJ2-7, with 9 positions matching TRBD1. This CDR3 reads CATSPGTGMKVEQYF. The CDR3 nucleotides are TGTGCCACCAGCCCAGGGACAGGGATGAAGGTCGAGCAGTACTTC.